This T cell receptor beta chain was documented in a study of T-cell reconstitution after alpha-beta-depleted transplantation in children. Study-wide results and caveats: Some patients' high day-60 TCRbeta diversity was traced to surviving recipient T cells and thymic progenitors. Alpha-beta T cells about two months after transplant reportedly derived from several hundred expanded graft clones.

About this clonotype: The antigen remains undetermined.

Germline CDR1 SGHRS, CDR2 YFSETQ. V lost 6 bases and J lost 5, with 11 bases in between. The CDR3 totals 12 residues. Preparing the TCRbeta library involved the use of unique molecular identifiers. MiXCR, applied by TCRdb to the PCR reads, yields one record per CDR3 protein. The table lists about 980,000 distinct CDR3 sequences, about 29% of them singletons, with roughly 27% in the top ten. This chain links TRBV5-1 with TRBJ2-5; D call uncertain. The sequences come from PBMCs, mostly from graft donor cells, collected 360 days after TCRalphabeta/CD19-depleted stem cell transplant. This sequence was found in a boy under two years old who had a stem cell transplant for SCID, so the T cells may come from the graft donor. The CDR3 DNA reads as TGCGCCAGCACCTTCAATGGGGAGACCCAGTACTTC. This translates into CASTFNGETQYF.